This TCR beta chain is drawn from a study of OX40 agonist ivuxolimab in advanced cancers. Looking at the study overall: Partial responses were recorded for three patients, including one with hepatocellular carcinoma and two with cutaneous melanoma.

Exclusion applied to patients with autoimmune disease history or systemic immunosuppression. The table came from immunoSEQ multiplex PCR; TCRdb's copy has only in-frame clones and leaves some out. The data show about 100,000 clones, around 90% seen once. Germline V gene data show CDR1 as LNHDA and CDR2 as SQIVND (reference sequence). V was pared by 7 bases and J by 4 bases, with 7 bases of the junction left unmatched. The CDR3 covers 15 residues. The source material was CD4+ or CD8+ T cells sorted from blood, sampled in a trial of the OX40 agonist ivuxolimab. J is TRBJ1-5 and V is TRBV19; 10 bases match TRBD1. This receptor was obtained from an adult with an advanced solid tumor such as melanoma, head and neck, liver or kidney cancer. Here the CDR3 reads CASTADRGRNQPQHF. The DNA of the CDR3 is TGTGCCAGTACCGCGGACAGGGGGAGAAATCAGCCCCAGCATTTT.